The present T cell receptor (beta chain) was sequenced within a study of T cell responses to AZD1222 COVID-19 vaccine. With respect to this clone: The antigen is unknown.

Produced via immunoSEQ multiplex PCR; TCRdb's table is partial and in-frame only. The table lists about 160,000 clones, 88% of them singletons. Unmatched junction bases numbered 2, after V lost 5 bases and J lost 4 bases. CDR3 length: 14 amino acids. Germline V gene lookup returns CDR1 KGHDR and CDR2 SFDVKD. Study observations and caveats: Sampling that yielded the repertoires occurred only after the peak T cell response.

The chain couples TRBV24-1 to TRBJ2-2; 8 bases match TRBD1. The sequences come from peripheral blood, collected on day 0 of AZD1222 vaccination. This receptor was obtained from an adult in good health. CDR3 region: CATSGQGSTGELFF. The CDR3 nucleotides read TGTGCCACCAGTGGACAGGGGAGCACCGGGGAGCTGTTTTTT.